This T cell receptor beta chain was documented in a study of chemoradiotherapy in HPV16-positive cancers. Study-wide findings and caveats: Non-HPV-specific T cells did not expand in tumors during treatment, whereas candidate HPV-specific clones and E7-related motifs did.

Here immunoSEQ multiplex PCR was the method, and the copy in TCRdb shows in-frame clones only, minus some. Of around 13,000 clones detected, nearly 90% appear once; the ten largest clones hold 20% to 25%. Germline CDR1 is SGHTA and CDR2 is FQGNSA. V lost 1 base to trimming and J lost 5 bases; unmatched junction nucleotides: 7. This CDR3 spans 16 amino acids. A note on this clone: The antigen is unknown.

Source: blood, taken from a patient who underwent chemoradiotherapy. This rearrangement joins TRBV7-2 to TRBJ2-7, with TRBD1 matching 11 bases. The source of this sequence is a human donor with HPV-associated anogenital cancer. This chain's CDR3 is CASSLVGTGGSHEQYF. CDR3 coding DNA: TGTGCCAGCAGCTTAGTTGGGACAGGGGGTTCGCACGAGCAGTACTTC. Supplemented by reference TRBV7-2 and TRBJ2-7, the full variable domain reads GAGVSQSPSNKVTEKGKDVELRCDPISGHTALYWYRQSLGQGLEFLIYFQGNSAPDKSGLPSDRFSAERTGGSVSTLTIQRTQQEDSAVYLCASSLVGTGGSHEQYFGPGTRLTVT.